This T cell receptor (beta chain) was sequenced during a study of T cell changes during pregnancy in multiple sclerosis. The CDR3 length is 15 residues. CDR1 and CDR2 (germline): SNHLY, FYNNEI. V gave up 7 bases and J gave up 0 bases, with 13 bases separating them. Assay used: immunoSEQ multiplex PCR; TCRdb lists only in-frame clones, some missing. This table holds more than 55,000 clones, 91% found once. This clonotype was obtained from a female donor in good health, enrolled as a control in a pregnancy study. The rearrangement links TRBV2 to TRBJ1-3; D unresolved. This specimen was peripheral blood, taken after pregnancy. CDR3 nucleotide sequence: TGTGCCAGCACGGAGGAGGCCATCTCTGGAAACACCATATATTTT. Amino acid sequence: CASTEEAISGNTIYF.